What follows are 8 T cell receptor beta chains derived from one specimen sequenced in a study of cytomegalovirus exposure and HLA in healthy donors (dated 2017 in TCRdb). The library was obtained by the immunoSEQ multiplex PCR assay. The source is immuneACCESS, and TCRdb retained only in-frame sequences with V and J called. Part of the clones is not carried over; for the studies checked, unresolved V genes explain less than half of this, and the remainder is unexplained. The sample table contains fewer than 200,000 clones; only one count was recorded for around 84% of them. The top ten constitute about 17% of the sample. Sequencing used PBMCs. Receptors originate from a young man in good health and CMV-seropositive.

CDR3 amino acids: CASSLAVPGQGGTGYTF. CDR3 nucleotide sequence: TGCGCCAGCAGCTTGGCTGTCCCGGGACAGGGGGGTACCGGCTACACCTTC. V and J are TRBV5-1 and TRBJ1-2; 11 positions agree with TRBD1. The CDR3 loop spans 17 amino acids. The germline V gene has CDR1 SGHRS and CDR2 YFSETQ. With 0 bases clipped from V and 8 bases from J, the junction kept 12 bases outside the gene matches.

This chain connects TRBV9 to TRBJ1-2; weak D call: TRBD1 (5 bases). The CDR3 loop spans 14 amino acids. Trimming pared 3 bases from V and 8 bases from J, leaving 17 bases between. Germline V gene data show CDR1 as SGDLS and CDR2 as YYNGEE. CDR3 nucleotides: TGTGCCAGCAGCGCGGGGGACGGGCGAGGGGGCTACACCTTC. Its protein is CASSAGDGRGGYTF.

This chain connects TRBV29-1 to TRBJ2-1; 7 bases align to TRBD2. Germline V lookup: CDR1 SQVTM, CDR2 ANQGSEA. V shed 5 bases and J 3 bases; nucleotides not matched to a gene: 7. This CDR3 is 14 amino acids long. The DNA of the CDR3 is TGCAGCGTTTCACCTAGCGGAGTCTACAATGAGCAGTTCTTC. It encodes CSVSPSGVYNEQFF.

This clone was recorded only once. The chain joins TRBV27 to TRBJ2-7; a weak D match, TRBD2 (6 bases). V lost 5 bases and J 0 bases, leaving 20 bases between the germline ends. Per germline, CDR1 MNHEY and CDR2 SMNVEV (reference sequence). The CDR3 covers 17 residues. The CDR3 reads CASSPAGGRGYSYEQYF. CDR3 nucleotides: TGTGCCAGCAGTCCCGCCGGTGGGCGGGGATACTCCTACGAGCAGTACTTC.

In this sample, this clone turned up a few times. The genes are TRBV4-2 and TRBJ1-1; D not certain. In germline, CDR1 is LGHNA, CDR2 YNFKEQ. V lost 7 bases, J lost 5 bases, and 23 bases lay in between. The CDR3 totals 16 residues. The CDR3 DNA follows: TGTGCCAGCACCATGGAATTAAGTACCTACGGGACTGAAGCTTTCTTT. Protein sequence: CASTMELSTYGTEAFF.

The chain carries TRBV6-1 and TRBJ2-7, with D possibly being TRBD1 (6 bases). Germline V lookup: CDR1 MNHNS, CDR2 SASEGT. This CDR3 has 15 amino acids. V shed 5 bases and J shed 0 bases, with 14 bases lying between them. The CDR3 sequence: CASSTDQGSSYEQYF. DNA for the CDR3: TGTGCCAGCAGTACCGACCAGGGGAGCTCCTACGAGCAGTACTTC.

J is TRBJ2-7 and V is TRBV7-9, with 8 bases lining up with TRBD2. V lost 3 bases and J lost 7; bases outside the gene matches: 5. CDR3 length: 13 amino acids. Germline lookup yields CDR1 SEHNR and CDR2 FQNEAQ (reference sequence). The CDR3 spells CASSFRGGEEQYF. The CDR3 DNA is TGTGCCAGCAGCTTCCGGGGGGGGGAGGAGCAGTACTTC.

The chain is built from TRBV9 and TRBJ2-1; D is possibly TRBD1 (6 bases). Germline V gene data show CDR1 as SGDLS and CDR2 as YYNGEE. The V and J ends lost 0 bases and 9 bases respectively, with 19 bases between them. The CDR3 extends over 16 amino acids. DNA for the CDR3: TGTGCCAGCAGCGTAGCCCCACCCCTTACAGGGTCTGAGCAGTTCTTC. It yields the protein CASSVAPPLTGSEQFF.